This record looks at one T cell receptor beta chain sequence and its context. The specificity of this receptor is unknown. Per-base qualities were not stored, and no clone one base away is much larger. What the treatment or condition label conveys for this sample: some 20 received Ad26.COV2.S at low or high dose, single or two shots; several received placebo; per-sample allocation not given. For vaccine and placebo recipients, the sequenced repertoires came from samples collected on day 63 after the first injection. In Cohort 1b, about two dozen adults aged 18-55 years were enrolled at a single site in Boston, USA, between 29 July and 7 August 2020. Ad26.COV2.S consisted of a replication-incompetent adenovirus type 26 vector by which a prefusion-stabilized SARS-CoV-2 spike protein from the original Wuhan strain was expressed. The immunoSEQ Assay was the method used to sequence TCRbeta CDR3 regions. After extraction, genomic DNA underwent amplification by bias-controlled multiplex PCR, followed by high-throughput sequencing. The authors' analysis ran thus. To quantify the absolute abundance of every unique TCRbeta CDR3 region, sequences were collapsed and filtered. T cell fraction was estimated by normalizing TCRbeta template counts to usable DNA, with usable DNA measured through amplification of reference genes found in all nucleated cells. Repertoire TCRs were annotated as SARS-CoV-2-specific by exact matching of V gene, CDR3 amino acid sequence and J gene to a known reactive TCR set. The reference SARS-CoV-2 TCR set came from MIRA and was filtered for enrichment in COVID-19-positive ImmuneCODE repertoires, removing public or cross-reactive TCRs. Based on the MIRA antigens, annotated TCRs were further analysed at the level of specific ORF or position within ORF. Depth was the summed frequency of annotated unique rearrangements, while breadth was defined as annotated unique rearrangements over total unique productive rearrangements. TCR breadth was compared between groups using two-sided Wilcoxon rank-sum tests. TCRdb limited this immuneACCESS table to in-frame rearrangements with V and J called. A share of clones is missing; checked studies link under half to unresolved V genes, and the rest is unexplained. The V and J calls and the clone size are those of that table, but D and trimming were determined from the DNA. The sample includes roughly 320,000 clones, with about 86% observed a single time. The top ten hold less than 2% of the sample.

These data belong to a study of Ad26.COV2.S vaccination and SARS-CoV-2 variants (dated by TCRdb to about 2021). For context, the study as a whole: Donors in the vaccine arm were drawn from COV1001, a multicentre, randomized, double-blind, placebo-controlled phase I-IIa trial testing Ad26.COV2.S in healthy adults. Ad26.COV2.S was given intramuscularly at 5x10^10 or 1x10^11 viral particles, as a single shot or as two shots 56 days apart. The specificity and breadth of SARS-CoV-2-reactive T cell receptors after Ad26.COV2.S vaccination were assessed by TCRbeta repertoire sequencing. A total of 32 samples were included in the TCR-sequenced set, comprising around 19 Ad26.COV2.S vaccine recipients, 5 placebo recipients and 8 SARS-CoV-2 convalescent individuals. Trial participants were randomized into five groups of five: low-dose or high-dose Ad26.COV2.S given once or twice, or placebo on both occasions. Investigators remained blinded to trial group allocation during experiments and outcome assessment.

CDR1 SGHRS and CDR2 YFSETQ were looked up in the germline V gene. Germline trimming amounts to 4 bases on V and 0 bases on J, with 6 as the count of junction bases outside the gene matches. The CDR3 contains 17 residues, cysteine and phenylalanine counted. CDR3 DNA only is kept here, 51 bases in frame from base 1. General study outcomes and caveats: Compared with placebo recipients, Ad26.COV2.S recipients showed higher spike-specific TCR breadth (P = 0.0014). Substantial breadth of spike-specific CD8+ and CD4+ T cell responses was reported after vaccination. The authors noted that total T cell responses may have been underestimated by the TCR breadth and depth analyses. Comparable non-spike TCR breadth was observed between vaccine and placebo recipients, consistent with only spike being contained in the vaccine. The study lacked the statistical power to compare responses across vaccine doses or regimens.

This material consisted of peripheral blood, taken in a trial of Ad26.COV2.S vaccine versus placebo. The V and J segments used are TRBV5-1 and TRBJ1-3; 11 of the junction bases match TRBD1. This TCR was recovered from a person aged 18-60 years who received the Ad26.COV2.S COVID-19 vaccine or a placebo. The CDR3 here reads CASSPGTGGFSGNTIYF. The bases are TGCGCCAGCAGCCCCGGGACAGGGGGTTTCTCTGGAAACACCATATATTTT.